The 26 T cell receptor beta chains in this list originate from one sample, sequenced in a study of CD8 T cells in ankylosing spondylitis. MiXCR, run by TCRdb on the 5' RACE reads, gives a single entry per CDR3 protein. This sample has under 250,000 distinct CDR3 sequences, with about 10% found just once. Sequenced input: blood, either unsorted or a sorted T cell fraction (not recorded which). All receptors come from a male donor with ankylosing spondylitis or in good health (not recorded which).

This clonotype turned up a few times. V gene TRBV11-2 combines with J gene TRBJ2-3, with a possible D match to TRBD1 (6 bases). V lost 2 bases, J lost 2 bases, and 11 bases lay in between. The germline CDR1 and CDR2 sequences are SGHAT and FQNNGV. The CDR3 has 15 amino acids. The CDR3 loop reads CASSLIGQPTDTQYF. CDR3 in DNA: TGTGCCAGCAGCTTAATAGGACAGCCCACAGATACGCAGTATTTT.

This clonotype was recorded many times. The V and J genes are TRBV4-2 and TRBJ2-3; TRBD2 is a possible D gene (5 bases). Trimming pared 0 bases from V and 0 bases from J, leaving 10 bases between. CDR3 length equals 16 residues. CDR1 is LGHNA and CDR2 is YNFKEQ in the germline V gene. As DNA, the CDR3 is TGTGCCAGCAGCCAAGAACTAGGGATTAGCACAGATACGCAGTATTTT. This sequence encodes CASSQELGISTDTQYF.

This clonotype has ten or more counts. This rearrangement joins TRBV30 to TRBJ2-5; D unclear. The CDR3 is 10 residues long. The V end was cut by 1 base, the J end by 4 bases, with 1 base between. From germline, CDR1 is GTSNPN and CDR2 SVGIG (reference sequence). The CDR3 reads CAWSAETQYF. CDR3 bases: TGTGCCTGGAGTGCAGAGACCCAGTACTTC.

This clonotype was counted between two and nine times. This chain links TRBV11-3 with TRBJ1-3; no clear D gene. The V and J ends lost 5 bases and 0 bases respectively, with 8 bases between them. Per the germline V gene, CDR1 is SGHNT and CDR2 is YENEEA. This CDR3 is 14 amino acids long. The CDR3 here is CASSTDPSGNTIYF. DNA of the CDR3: TGTGCCAGCAGCACAGACCCCTCTGGAAACACCATATATTTT.

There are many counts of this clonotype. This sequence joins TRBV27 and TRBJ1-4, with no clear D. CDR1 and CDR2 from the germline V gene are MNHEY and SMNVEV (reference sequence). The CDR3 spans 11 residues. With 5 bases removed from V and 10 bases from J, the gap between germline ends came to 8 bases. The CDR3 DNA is TGTGCCAGCAGTGCCATGGGAAAACTGTTTTTT. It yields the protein CASSAMGKLFF.

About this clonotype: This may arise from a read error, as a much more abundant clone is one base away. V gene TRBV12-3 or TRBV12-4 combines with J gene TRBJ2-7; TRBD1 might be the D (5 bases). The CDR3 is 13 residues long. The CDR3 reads CVSSADQGYEQYF. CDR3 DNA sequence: TGTGTCAGCAGTGCAGACCAGGGCTACGAGCAGTACTTC.

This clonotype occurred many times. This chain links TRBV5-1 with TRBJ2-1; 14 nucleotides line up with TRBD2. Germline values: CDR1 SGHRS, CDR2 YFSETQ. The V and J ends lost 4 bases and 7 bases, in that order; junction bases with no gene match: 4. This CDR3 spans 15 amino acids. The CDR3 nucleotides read TGCGCCAGCAGCGGGGGGACTAGCGGGAGAAATGAGCAGTTCTTC. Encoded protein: CASSGGTSGRNEQFF.

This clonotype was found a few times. In DNA form, the CDR3 reads TGTGCCAGCAGTTACCGGGGCTACGAGCAGTACTTC. Translating gives CASSYRGYEQYF. The chain couples TRBV6-6 to TRBJ2-7, with D possibly matching TRBD2 (5 bases). V was trimmed by 2 bases and J by 3 bases, leaving 5 bases between them. Germline V gene lookup returns CDR1 MNHNY and CDR2 SVGAGI (reference sequence). The CDR3 has 12 residues.

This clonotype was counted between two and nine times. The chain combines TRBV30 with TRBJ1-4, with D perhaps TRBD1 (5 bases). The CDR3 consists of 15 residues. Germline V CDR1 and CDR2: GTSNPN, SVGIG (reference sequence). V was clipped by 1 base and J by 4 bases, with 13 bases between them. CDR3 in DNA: TGTGCCTGGAGTGCCCTGGGGCCTGATAATGAAAAACTGTTTTTT. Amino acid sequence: CAWSALGPDNEKLFF.

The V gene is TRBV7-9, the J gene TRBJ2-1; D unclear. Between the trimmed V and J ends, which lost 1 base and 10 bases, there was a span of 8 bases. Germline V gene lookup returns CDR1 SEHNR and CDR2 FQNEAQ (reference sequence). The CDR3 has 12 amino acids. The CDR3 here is CASSLEMGEQFF. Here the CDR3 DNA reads TGTGCCAGCAGCTTAGAGATGGGGGAGCAGTTCTTC.

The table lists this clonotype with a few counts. The CDR3 DNA follows: TGTGCCAGCAGCCTCGGACAGGGGGCCTATCAGCCCCAGCATTTT. It specifies CASSLGQGAYQPQHF. The chain combines TRBV2 with TRBJ1-5, with TRBD1 matching over 11 bases. This CDR3 has 15 residues. Germline CDR1 reads SNHLY; CDR2 reads FYNNEI. V trimming: 6 bases; J trimming: 5 bases; junction bases outside the gene matches: 6.

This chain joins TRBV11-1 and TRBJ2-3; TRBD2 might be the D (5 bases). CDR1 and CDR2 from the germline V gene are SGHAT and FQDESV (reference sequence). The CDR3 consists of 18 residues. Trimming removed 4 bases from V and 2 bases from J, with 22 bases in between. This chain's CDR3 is CASSSSVNAREITDTQYF. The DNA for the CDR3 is TGTGCCAGCAGCTCGTCCGTTAATGCCCGGGAAATCACAGATACGCAGTATTTT.

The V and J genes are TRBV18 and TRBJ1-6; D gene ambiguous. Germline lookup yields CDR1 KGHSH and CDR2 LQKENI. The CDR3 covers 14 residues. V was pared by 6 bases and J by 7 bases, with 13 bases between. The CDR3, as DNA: TGTGCCAGCTCCTCAGCGTCGGGCAATTCACCCCTCCACTTT. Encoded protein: CASSSASGNSPLHF.

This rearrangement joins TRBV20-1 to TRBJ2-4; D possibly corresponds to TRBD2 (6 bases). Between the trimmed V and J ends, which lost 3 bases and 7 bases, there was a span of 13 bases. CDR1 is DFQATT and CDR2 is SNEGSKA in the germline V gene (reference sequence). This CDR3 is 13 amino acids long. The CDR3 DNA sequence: TGCAGTGCTAGGTCGTCAGGGACTAACATTCAGTACTTC. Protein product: CSARSSGTNIQYF.

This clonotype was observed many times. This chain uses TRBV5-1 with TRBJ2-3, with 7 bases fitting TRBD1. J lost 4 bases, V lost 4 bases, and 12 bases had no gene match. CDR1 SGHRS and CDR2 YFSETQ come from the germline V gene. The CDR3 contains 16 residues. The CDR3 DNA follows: TGCGCCAGCAGCGAGGGGGCGTCTTGGCGATCAGATACGCAGTATTTT. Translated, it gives CASSEGASWRSDTQYF.

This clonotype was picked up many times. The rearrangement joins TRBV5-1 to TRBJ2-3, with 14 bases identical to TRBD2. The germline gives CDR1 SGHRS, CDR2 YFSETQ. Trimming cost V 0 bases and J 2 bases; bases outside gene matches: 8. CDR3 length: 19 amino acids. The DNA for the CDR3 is TGCGCCAGCAGCTTGGAGGGGACTAGCGGGAGAGGGCACACAGATACGCAGTATTTT. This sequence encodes CASSLEGTSGRGHTDTQYF.

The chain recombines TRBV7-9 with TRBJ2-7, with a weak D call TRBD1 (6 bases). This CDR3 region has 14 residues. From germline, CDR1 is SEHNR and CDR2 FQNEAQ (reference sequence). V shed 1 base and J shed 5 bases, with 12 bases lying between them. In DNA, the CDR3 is TGTGCCAGCAGCTTAGGCGGCAGGGGCCACGAGCAGTACTTC. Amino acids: CASSLGGRGHEQYF.

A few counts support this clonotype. CDR3 coding DNA: TGTGCCAGCAGTGAATTTGGACAGGGGGCCTACGAGCAGTACTTC. Amino acids: CASSEFGQGAYEQYF. This chain joins TRBV2 and TRBJ2-7, with TRBD1 matching over 10 bases. Per the germline V gene, CDR1 is SNHLY and CDR2 is FYNNEI. This CDR3 is 15 amino acids long. V shed 2 bases, J shed 2 bases, and the junction held 3 bases outside the gene matches.

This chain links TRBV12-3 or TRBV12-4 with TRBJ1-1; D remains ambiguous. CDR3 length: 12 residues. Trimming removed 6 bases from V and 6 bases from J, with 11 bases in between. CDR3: CASSMGSSEAFF. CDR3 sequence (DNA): TGTGCCAGCAGCATGGGGAGTTCTGAAGCTTTCTTT.

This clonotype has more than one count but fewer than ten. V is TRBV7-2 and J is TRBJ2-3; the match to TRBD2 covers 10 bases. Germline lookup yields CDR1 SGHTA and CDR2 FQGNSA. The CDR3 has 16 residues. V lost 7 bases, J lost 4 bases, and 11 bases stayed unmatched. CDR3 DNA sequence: TGTGCCAGCAACCTAAGACTAGCGGGCGCGCCAGATACGCAGTATTTT. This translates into CASNLRLAGAPDTQYF. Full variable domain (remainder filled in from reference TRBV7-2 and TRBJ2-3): GAGVSQSPSNKVTEKGKDVELRCDPISGHTALYWYRQSLGQGLEFLIYFQGNSAPDKSGLPSDRFSAERTGGSVSTLTIQRTQQEDSAVYLCASNLRLAGAPDTQYFGPGTRLTVL.

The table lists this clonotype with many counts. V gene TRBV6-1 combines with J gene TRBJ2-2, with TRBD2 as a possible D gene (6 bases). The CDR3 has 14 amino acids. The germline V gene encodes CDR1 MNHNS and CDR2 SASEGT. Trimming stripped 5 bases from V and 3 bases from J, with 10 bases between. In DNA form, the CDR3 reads TGTGCCAGCAGTACGGGGGAGTACACCGGGGAGCTGTTTTTT. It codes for CASSTGEYTGELFF.

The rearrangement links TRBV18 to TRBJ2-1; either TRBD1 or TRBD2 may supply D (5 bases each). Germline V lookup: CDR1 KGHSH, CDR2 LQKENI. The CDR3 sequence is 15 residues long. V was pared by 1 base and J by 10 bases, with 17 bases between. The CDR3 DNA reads TGTGCCAGCTCACCACGACGGGACGGTGGGCAGGAGCAGTTCTTC. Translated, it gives CASSPRRDGGQEQFF.

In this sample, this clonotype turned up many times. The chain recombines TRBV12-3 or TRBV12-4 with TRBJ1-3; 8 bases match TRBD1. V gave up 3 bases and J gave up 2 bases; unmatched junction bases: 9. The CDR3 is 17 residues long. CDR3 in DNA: TGTGCCAGCAGTTTTAACGGACAGGGATTGGCTGGAAACACCATATATTTT. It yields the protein CASSFNGQGLAGNTIYF.

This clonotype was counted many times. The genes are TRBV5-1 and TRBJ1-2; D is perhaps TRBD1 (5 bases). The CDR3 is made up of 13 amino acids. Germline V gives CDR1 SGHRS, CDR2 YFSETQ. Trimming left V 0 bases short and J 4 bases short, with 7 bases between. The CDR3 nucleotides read TGCGCCAGCAGCTTGGTCGGGGGCTATGGCTACACCTTC. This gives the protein CASSLVGGYGYTF. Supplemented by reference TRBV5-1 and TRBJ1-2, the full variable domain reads KAGVTQTPRYLIKTRGQQVTLSCSPISGHRSVSWYQQTPGQGLQFLFEYFSETQRNKGNFPGRFSGRQFSNSRSEMNVSTLELGDSALYLCASSLVGGYGYTFGSGTRLTVV.

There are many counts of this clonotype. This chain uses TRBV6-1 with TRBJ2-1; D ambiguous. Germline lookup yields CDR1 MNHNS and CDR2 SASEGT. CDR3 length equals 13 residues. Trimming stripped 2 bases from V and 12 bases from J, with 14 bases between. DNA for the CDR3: TGTGCCAGCAGTGAAAATCTGACCCCCTGGCAGTTCTTC. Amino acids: CASSENLTPWQFF.

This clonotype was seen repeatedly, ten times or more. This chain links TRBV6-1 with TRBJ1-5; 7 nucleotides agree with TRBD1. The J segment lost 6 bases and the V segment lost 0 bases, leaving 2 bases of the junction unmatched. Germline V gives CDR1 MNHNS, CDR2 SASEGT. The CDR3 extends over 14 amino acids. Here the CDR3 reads CASSEAAGGQPQHF. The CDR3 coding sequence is TGTGCCAGCAGTGAAGCAGCAGGGGGTCAGCCCCAGCATTTT.